One T cell receptor beta chain is described in this entry. Its antigen is as yet unknown. The junction departs from the called germline gene at one end, perhaps through a read error. Samples had at least 6.5 million PBMCs isolated from them. A second PCR of about 7 to 11 cycles used a sample-barcoded 5' primer and a J-beta primer mix. TCRdb passed the 5' RACE reads through MiXCR, listing each CDR3 protein once. The data hold 700,000 to 950,000 distinct CDR3 sequences, with roughly 44% observed a single time. These data originate in a study of blood T cells in healthy people across ages. The V gene's germline CDR1 is SQVTM and CDR2 ANQGSEA. This CDR3 spans 12 amino acids. Study observations and caveats: Expanded clonotype shifts may have been confounded, as the donors had an unknown CMV status. Comparison with aged donors showed that long-lived donors had more naive CD4+ cells and higher diversity.

Specimen: blood. The V and J genes are TRBV29-1 and TRBJ2-5, with D possibly being TRBD1 or TRBD2 (5 bases each). The TCR sequence derives from a woman aged 60-75 years in good health. The CDR3 is CCVEGQGKTQYF. The CDR3 DNA sequence: TGCTGCGTTGAGGGGCAAGGGAAGACCCAGTACTTC.